This T cell receptor (beta chain) was captured by sequencing in a study of T cell responses to AZD1222 COVID-19 vaccine. This CDR3 comprises 16 residues. In germline, CDR1 is SGHRS, CDR2 YFSETQ. Trimming at V came to 0 bases and at J to 6 bases, leaving 7 bases not matched to a gene. Sequencing used immunoSEQ multiplex PCR; TCRdb keeps in-frame clones, though not all of them. Of some 200,000 clones in the sample, 85% to 90% are singletons; the top ten hold roughly 26%. This clonotype was obtained from an adult who received the AZD1222 COVID-19 vaccine. This rearrangement joins TRBV5-1 to TRBJ2-2, with 8 bases identical to TRBD2. The source material was peripheral blood, sampled 28 days after the second AZD1222 dose. CDR3 amino acids: CASSLGSGSIAGELFF. The CDR3 DNA is TGCGCCAGCAGCTTGGGGAGCGGGAGTATCGCCGGGGAGCTGTTTTTT.